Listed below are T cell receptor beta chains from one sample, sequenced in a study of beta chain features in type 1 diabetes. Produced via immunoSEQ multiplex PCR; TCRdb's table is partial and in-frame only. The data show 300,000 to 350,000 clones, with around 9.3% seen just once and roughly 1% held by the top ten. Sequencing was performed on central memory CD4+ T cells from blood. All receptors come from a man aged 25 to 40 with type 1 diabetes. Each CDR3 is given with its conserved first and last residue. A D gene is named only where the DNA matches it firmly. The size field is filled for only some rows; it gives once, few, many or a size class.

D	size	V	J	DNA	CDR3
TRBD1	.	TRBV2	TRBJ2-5	TGTGCCAGCAGTTATTCCGGGACAGGGATCGAGACCCAGTACTTC	CASSYSGTGIETQYF
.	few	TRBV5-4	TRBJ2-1	TGTGCCAGCAGCTTGGAGGGTATCGCATCCTACAATGAGCAGTTCTTC	CASSLEGIASYNEQFF
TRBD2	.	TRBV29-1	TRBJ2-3	TGCAGCGTCGTTCGAGCGGGGGTAGGCACAGATACGCAGTATTTT	CSVVRAGVGTDTQYF
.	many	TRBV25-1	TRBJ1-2	TGTGCCAGCAGTGCTGCAGGCCGCTATGGCTACACCTTC	CASSAAGRYGYTF
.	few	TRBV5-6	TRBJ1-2	TGTGCCAGCAGCTTGGAGGGACACCTTAACTATGGCTACACCTTC	CASSLEGHLNYGYTF
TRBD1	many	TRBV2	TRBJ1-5	TGTGCCAGCAGTTACTTAGGACAGGGCGGCAATCAGCCCCAGCATTTT	CASSYLGQGGNQPQHF
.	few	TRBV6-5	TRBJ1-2	TGTGCCAGCAGACTAGTCGAGGAAGTTGACTACACCTTC	CASRLVEEVDYTF
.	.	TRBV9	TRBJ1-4	TGTGCCAGCAGCCTTGGCCCTACAACTAATGAAAAACTGTTTTTT	CASSLGPTTNEKLFF
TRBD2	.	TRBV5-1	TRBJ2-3	TGCGCCAGCAGCCACGGGACTAGCGGGGGCACAGATACGCAGTATTTT	CASSHGTSGGTDTQYF
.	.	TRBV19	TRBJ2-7	TGTGCCAGTAGTATGGGTTCGTCAGGACTCTACGAGCAGTACTTC	CASSMGSSGLYEQYF
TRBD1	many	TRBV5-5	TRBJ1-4	TGTGCCAGCAGCCCCGGGACAGGGACCGAAAAACTGTTTTTT	CASSPGTGTEKLFF
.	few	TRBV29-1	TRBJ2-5	TGCAGCGCCAGACTAGGTCAAGAGACCCAGTACTTC	CSARLGQETQYF
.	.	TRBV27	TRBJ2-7	TGTGCCAGCGGACGCCAAGGACAGCCCTACGAGCAGTACTTC	CASGRQGQPYEQYF
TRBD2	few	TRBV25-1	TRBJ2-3	TGTGCCAGCAGTGAATTGGGACTAGCGGGGGGATTTTCAGATACGCAGTATTTT	CASSELGLAGGFSDTQYF
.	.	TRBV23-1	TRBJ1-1	TGCGCCAGCAACCCGCAGGGATTTCTGATGAACACTGAAGCTTTCTTT	CASNPQGFLMNTEAFF
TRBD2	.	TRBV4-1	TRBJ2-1	TGCGCCAGCAGCCAAGAAGGCAGGCGGGGGTACAATGAGCAGTTCTTC	CASSQEGRRGYNEQFF
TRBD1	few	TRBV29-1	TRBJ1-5	TGCAGCGTTGGGGAGACAGGGGGAACTCAGCCCCAGCATTTT	CSVGETGGTQPQHF
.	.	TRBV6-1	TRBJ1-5	TGTGCCAGCAGTGCGGATGGCGAGAGGAAACATTTT	CASSADGERKHF
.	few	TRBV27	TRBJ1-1	TGTGCCAGCACGACCCTCGGATGGAACACTGAAGCTTTCTTT	CASTTLGWNTEAFF
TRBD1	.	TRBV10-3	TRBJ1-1	TGTGCCATCACCGTCGACAGGGGGAACACTGAAGCTTTCTTT	CAITVDRGNTEAFF
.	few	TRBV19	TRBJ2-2	TGTGCCAGTAGTACCTACAGGGCAGCCGGGGAGCTGTTTTTT	CASSTYRAAGELFF
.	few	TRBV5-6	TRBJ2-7	TGTGCCAGTAGTCCCCCCGGGACATTGTCCTACGAGCAGTACTTC	CASSPPGTLSYEQYF
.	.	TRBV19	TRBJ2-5	TGTGCCAGTAGTGACCGGGACACACAAGAGACCCAGTACTTC	CASSDRDTQETQYF
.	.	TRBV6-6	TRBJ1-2	TGTGCCAGCAGTTACTCGGACTATGGCTACACCTTC	CASSYSDYGYTF
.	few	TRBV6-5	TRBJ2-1	TGTGCCAGCAGTTCCACCACAACCCGGACGAACAATGAGCAGTTCTTC	CASSSTTTRTNNEQFF
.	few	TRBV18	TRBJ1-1	TGTGCCAGCTCACCGAATACTCTAGGGGCGACTGAAGCTTTCTTT	CASSPNTLGATEAFF
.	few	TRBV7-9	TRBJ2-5	TGTGCCAGCAGCTTCCAAGGTCCGGAGACCCAGTACTTC	CASSFQGPETQYF
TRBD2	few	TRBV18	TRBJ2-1	TGTGCCAGCTTCCTCGGACTAGCGGGGGCTGAGCAGTTCTTC	CASFLGLAGAEQFF
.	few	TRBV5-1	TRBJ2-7	TGCGCCAGCACACGTGGGGAAGGAGGAACCTACGAGCAGTACTTC	CASTRGEGGTYEQYF
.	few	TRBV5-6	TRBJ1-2	TGTGCCAGCAGCCTCCCCGGAGGAGGCTACACCTTC	CASSLPGGGYTF
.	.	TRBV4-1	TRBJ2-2	TGCGCCAGCGGAAATCACCTAGGTCCCGGGGAGCTGTTTTTT	CASGNHLGPGELFF
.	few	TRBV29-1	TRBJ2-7	TGCAACGAAAAGGGGGGGTACGAGCAGTACTTC	CNEKGGYEQYF
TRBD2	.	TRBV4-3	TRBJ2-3	TGCGCCAGCAGCCAAGCGGGGGGTGGTAACACAGATACGCAGTATTTT	CASSQAGGGNTDTQYF
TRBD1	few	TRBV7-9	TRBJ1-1	TGTGCCAGCAGCTCGGCCAGGGGGTGGAACACTGAAGCTTTCTTT	CASSSARGWNTEAFF
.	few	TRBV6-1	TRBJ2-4	TGTGCCAGCAGTGAGGGGAGCCTCTTAGCCAAAAACATTCAGTACTTC	CASSEGSLLAKNIQYF
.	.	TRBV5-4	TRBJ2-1	TGTGCCAGCAGCTTGGAGCCGGGTGTCTACAATGAGCAGTTCTTC	CASSLEPGVYNEQFF